Listed below are T cell receptor beta chains from one sample, sequenced in a study of Ad26.COV2.S vaccination and SARS-CoV-2 variants. TCRdb keeps only in-frame clones here, not all; method: immunoSEQ multiplex PCR. The sample yields 410,000 or so clones, about 92% seen once. Source: peripheral blood, taken in a trial of Ad26.COV2.S vaccine versus placebo. These receptors were obtained from a person aged 18-60 years who received the Ad26.COV2.S COVID-19 vaccine or a placebo. CDR3s include the opening cysteine and the closing phenylalanine or tryptophan. Fields, in order: clone size, D gene, V gene, J gene, CDR3 protein, CDR3 DNA. The D gene is left open where the match is weak. Clone size is stated in some rows and not others, as once, few, many or a class when expanded.

clone_size: .; d_call: .; v_call: TRBV7-2; j_call: TRBJ2-5; cdr3_aa: CASRSSLGAQETQYF; cdr3_nt: TGTGCCAGCAGGTCGAGCCTGGGGGCCCAAGAGACCCAGTACTTC
clone_size: .; d_call: .; v_call: TRBV5-4; j_call: TRBJ1-1; cdr3_aa: CASSPPGGGTEAFF; cdr3_nt: TGTGCCAGCAGCCCCCCCGGGGGGGGCACTGAAGCTTTCTTT
clone_size: .; d_call: .; v_call: TRBV27; j_call: TRBJ2-7; cdr3_aa: CASSTGTPAYEQYF; cdr3_nt: TGTGCCAGCAGTACCGGGACACCTGCCTACGAGCAGTACTTC
clone_size: .; d_call: .; v_call: TRBV19; j_call: TRBJ1-6; cdr3_aa: CASSMARSSYNSPLHF; cdr3_nt: TGTGCCAGTAGTATGGCGAGGAGCTCCTATAATTCACCCCTCCACTTT
clone_size: .; d_call: .; v_call: TRBV9; j_call: TRBJ1-1; cdr3_aa: CASSVKRNTEAFF; cdr3_nt: TGTGCCAGCAGCGTAAAGAGGAACACTGAAGCTTTCTTT
clone_size: .; d_call: TRBD2; v_call: TRBV6-1; j_call: TRBJ2-5; cdr3_aa: CASSAPGLADTREETQYF; cdr3_nt: TGTGCCAGCAGTGCACCGGGACTAGCGGATACACGAGAAGAGACCCAGTACTTC
clone_size: .; d_call: TRBD2; v_call: TRBV6-1; j_call: TRBJ2-1; cdr3_aa: CASSDRPGRGGSYNEQFF; cdr3_nt: TGTGCCAGCAGTGACCGCCCCGGGCGGGGGGGGTCCTACAATGAGCAGTTCTTC
clone_size: .; d_call: .; v_call: TRBV14; j_call: TRBJ1-4; cdr3_aa: CASSTRQILGEKLFF; cdr3_nt: TGTGCCAGCAGCACCCGACAGATCCTCGGTGAAAAACTGTTTTTT
clone_size: .; d_call: .; v_call: TRBV15; j_call: TRBJ1-1; cdr3_aa: CATSRGVGYTEAFF; cdr3_nt: TGTGCCACCAGCAGAGGAGTGGGGTACACTGAAGCTTTCTTT
clone_size: .; d_call: TRBD2; v_call: TRBV7-2; j_call: TRBJ2-7; cdr3_aa: CASSLQTSGYYEQYF; cdr3_nt: TGTGCCAGCAGTCTCCAGACTAGCGGGTACTACGAGCAGTACTTC
clone_size: .; d_call: .; v_call: TRBV7-9; j_call: TRBJ2-3; cdr3_aa: CASSLLGVSTDTQYF; cdr3_nt: TGTGCCAGCAGCTTATTGGGGGTGAGCACAGATACGCAGTATTTT
clone_size: once; d_call: TRBD2; v_call: TRBV27; j_call: TRBJ2-7; cdr3_aa: CASSSPGYPGGDHEQYF; cdr3_nt: TGTGCCAGCAGTTCTCCTGGGTACCCGGGGGGGGACCACGAGCAGTACTTC
clone_size: .; d_call: TRBD1; v_call: TRBV11-2; j_call: TRBJ1-2; cdr3_aa: CASSTGQGIAYGYTF; cdr3_nt: TGTGCCAGCAGCACGGGACAGGGGATTGCCTATGGCTACACCTTC
clone_size: .; d_call: .; v_call: TRBV7-2; j_call: TRBJ2-3; cdr3_aa: CASSLRALGDTDTQYF; cdr3_nt: TGTGCCAGCAGCTTAAGGGCCCTTGGAGACACAGATACGCAGTATTTT
clone_size: .; d_call: TRBD1; v_call: TRBV30; j_call: TRBJ1-6; cdr3_aa: CAWSTLTGTGPSPLHF; cdr3_nt: TGTGCCTGGAGTACGCTAACCGGGACAGGACCCTCACCCCTCCACTTT
clone_size: few; d_call: .; v_call: TRBV6-1; j_call: TRBJ1-2; cdr3_aa: CASSEPLGTKGWGYTF; cdr3_nt: TGTGCCAGCAGTGAACCTTTAGGGACAAAGGGCTGGGGCTACACCTTC
clone_size: .; d_call: TRBD2; v_call: TRBV27; j_call: TRBJ2-1; cdr3_aa: CASSSERGNNEQFF; cdr3_nt: TGTGCCAGCAGTTCTGAGCGGGGTAACAATGAGCAGTTCTTC
clone_size: .; d_call: TRBD2; v_call: TRBV15; j_call: TRBJ2-2; cdr3_aa: CATSLGLDTGELFF; cdr3_nt: TGTGCCACCAGCCTAGGACTAGACACCGGGGAGCTGTTTTTT
clone_size: .; d_call: .; v_call: TRBV10-1; j_call: TRBJ2-5; cdr3_aa: CASSESRGMEETQYF; cdr3_nt: TGCGCCAGCAGTGAGTCTAGGGGCATGGAAGAGACCCAGTACTTC
clone_size: .; d_call: .; v_call: TRBV12-3/TRBV12-4; j_call: TRBJ2-7; cdr3_aa: CASSPISYEQYF; cdr3_nt: TGTGCCAGCAGCCCTATCTCCTACGAGCAGTACTTC
clone_size: .; d_call: TRBD1; v_call: TRBV5-1; j_call: TRBJ1-1; cdr3_aa: CASSFQGVETEAFF; cdr3_nt: TGCGCCAGCAGCTTCCAGGGGGTCGAGACTGAAGCTTTCTTT
clone_size: .; d_call: .; v_call: TRBV19; j_call: TRBJ1-5; cdr3_aa: CASSIAGEISNQPQHF; cdr3_nt: TGTGCCAGTAGTATAGCCGGTGAAATTAGCAATCAGCCCCAGCATTTT
clone_size: .; d_call: .; v_call: TRBV28; j_call: TRBJ2-7; cdr3_aa: CASSLLRFPYEQYF; cdr3_nt: TGTGCCAGCAGTTTACTCAGGTTCCCCTACGAGCAGTACTTC
clone_size: .; d_call: .; v_call: TRBV19; j_call: TRBJ1-2; cdr3_aa: CASSPREGGWSYGYTF; cdr3_nt: TGTGCCAGTAGCCCTCGCGAGGGGGGTTGGAGTTATGGCTACACCTTC
clone_size: .; d_call: TRBD1; v_call: TRBV30; j_call: TRBJ2-3; cdr3_aa: CAWRRPMTGGVTDTQYF; cdr3_nt: TGTGCCTGGAGACGCCCAATGACAGGGGGAGTCACAGATACGCAGTATTTT
clone_size: .; d_call: .; v_call: TRBV10-3; j_call: TRBJ2-7; cdr3_aa: CATKTVSYEQYF; cdr3_nt: TGTGCCACCAAGACAGTTTCCTACGAGCAGTACTTC
clone_size: .; d_call: .; v_call: TRBV4-3; j_call: TRBJ1-4; cdr3_aa: CASSQVGQGEKLFF; cdr3_nt: TGCGCCAGCAGCCAAGTTGGTCAGGGGGAAAAACTGTTTTTT
clone_size: .; d_call: .; v_call: TRBV11-3; j_call: TRBJ2-3; cdr3_aa: CASSLAGGSTDTQYF; cdr3_nt: TGTGCCAGCAGCTTAGCCGGGGGCTCCACAGATACGCAGTATTTT
clone_size: .; d_call: .; v_call: TRBV6-5; j_call: TRBJ2-3; cdr3_aa: CASSDPTDTQYF; cdr3_nt: TGTGCCAGCAGCGACCCGACAGATACGCAGTATTTT
clone_size: .; d_call: .; v_call: TRBV9; j_call: TRBJ1-5; cdr3_aa: CASSGAAGNQPQHF; cdr3_nt: TGTGCCAGCAGCGGGGCAGCGGGTAATCAGCCCCAGCATTTT
clone_size: .; d_call: .; v_call: TRBV18; j_call: TRBJ2-3; cdr3_aa: CASSPSKGVGSDTQYF; cdr3_nt: TGTGCCAGCTCACCATCAAAAGGGGTCGGGTCAGATACGCAGTATTTT